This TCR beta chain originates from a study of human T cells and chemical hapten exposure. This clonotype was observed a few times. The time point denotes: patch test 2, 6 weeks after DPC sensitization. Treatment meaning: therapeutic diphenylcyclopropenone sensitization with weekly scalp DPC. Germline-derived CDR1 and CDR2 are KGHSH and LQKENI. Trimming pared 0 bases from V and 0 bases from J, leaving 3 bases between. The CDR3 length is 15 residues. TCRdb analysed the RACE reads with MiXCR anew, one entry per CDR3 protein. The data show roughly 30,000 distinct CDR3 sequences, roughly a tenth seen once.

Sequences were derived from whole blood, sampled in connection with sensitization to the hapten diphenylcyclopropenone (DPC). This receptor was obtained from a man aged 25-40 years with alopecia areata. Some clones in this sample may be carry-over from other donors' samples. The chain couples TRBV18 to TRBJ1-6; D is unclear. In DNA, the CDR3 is TGTGCCAGCTCACCACCAAGCTCCTATAATTCACCCCTCCACTTT. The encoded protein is CASSPPSSYNSPLHF. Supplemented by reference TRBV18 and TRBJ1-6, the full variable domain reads NAGVMQNPRHLVRRRGQEARLRCSPMKGHSHVYWYRQLPEEGLKFMVYLQKENIIDESGMPKERFSAEFPKEGPSILRIQQVVRGDSAAYFCASSPPSSYNSPLHFGNGTRLTVT.